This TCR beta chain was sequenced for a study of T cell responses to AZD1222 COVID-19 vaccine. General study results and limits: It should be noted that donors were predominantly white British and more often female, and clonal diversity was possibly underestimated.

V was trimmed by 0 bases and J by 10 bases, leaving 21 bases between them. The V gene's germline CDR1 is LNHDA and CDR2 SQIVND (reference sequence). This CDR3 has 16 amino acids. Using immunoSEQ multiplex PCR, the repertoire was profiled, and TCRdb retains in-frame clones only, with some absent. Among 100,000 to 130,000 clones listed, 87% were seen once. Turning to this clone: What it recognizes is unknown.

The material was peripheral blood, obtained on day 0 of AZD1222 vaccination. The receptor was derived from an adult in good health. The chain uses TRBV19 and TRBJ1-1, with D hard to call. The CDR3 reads CASSIDVGLGTAGAFF. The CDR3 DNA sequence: TGTGCCAGTAGTATAGATGTAGGATTAGGAACTGCTGGAGCTTTCTTT.